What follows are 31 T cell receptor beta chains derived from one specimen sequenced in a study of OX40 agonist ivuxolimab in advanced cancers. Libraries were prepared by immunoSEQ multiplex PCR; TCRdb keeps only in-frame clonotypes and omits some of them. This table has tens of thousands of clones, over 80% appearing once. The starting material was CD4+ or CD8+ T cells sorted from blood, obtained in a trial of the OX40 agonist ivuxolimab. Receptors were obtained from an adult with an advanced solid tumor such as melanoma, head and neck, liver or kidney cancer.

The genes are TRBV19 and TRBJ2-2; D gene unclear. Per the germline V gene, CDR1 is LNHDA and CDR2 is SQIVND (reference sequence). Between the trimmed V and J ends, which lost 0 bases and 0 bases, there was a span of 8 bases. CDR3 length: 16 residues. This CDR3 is CASSIEPFANTGELFF. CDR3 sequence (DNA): TGTGCCAGTAGTATAGAGCCGTTCGCGAACACCGGGGAGCTGTTTTTT.

DNA of the CDR3: TGCGCCAGCAGCCAGGAAGGGGACAGGGGGTCAGATACGCAGTATTTT. Translating it yields CASSQEGDRGSDTQYF. This chain connects TRBV4-3 to TRBJ2-3; 11 bases match TRBD1. The CDR3 length is 16 residues. V gave up 3 bases and J gave up 4 bases; unmatched junction bases: 6. Germline CDR1 reads LGHNA; CDR2 reads YSLEER.

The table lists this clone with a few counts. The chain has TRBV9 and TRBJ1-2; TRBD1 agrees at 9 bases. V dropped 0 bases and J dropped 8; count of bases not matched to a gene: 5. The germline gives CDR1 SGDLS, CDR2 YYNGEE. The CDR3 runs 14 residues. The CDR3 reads CASSVDRGRQGYTF. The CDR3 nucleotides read TGTGCCAGCAGCGTAGACAGGGGGCGCCAGGGCTACACCTTC.

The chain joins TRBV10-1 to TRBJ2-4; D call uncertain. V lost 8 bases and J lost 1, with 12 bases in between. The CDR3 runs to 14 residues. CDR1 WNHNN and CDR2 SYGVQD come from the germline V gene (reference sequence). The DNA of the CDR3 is TGCGCCAGCTCTAGAAATTCGGCCAAAAACATTCAGTACTTC. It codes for CASSRNSAKNIQYF.

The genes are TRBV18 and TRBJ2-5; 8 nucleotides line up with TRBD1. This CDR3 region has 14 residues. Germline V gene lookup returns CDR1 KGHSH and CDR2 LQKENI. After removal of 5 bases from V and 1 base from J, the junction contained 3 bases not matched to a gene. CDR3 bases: TGTGCCAGCTCAGTTGGACAGGGCCAAGAGACCCAGTACTTC. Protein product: CASSVGQGQETQYF. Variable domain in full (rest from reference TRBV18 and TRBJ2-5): NAGVMQNPRHLVRRRGQEARLRCSPMKGHSHVYWYRQLPEEGLKFMVYLQKENIIDESGMPKERFSAEFPKEGPSILRIQQVVRGDSAAYFCASSVGQGQETQYFGPGTRLLVL.

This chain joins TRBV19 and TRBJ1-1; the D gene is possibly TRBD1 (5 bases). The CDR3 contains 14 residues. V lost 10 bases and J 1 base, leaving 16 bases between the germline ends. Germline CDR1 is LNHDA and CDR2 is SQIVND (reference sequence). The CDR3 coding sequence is TGTGCCACGGTGCCGGGGGGGGAGAACACTGAAGCTTTCTTT. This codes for CATVPGGENTEAFF.

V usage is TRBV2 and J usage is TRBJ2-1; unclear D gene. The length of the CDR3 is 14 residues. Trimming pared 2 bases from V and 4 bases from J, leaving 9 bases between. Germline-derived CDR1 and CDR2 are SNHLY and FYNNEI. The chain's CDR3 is CASSEQGPYNEQFF. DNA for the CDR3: TGTGCCAGCAGTGAACAAGGACCATACAATGAGCAGTTCTTC.

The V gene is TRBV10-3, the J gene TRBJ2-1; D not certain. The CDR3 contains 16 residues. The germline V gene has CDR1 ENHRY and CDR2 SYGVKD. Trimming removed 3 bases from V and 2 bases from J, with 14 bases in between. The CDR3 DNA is TGTGCCATCAGTGAAGGAGCCCTCAGCCCCTACAATGAGCAGTTCTTC. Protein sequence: CAISEGALSPYNEQFF.

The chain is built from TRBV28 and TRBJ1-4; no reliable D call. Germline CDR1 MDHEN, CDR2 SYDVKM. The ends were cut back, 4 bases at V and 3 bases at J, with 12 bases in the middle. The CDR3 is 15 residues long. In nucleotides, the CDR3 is TGTGCCAGCAGTTCGGCCCGTCGGGCTAATGAAAAACTGTTTTTT. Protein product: CASSSARRANEKLFF.

CDR3 in amino acids: CASSSRTGTDTQYF. The DNA for the CDR3 is TGTGCCAGCAGCTCGCGGACAGGCACAGATACGCAGTATTTT. The rearrangement joins TRBV11-1 to TRBJ2-3; tentative D call: TRBD1 (6 bases). Trimming stripped 4 bases from V and 1 base from J, with 9 bases between. The CDR3 is made up of 14 amino acids. Germline loops: CDR1 SGHAT, CDR2 FQDESV (reference sequence).

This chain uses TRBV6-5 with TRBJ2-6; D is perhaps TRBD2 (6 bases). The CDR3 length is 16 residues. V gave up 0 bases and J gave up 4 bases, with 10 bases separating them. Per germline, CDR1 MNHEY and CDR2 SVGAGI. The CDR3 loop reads CASSYSWRDGANVLTF. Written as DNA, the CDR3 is TGTGCCAGCAGTTACTCGTGGAGGGACGGGGCCAACGTCCTGACTTTC.

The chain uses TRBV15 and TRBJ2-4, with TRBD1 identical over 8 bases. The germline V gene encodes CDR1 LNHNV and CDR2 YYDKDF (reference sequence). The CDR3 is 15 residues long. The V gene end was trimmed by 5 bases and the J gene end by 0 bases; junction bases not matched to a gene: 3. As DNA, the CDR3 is TGTGCCACCAGCGGACAGGGTTTAGCCAAAAACATTCAGTACTTC. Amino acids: CATSGQGLAKNIQYF.

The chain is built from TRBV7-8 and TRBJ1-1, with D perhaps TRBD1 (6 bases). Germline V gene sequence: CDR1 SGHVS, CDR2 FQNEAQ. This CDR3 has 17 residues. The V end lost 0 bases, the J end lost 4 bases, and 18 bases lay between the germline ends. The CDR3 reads CASSLALFFQGRTEAFF. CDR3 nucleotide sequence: TGTGCCAGCAGCTTAGCGTTATTTTTTCAGGGGCGCACTGAAGCTTTCTTT.

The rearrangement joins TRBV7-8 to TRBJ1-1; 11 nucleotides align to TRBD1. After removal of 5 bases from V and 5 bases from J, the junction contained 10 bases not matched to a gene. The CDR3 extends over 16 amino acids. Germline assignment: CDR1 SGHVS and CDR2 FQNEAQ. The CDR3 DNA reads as TGTGCCAGCAGCCCGGGGACAGGGGGGCCAGGTACTGAAGCTTTCTTT. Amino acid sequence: CASSPGTGGPGTEAFF.

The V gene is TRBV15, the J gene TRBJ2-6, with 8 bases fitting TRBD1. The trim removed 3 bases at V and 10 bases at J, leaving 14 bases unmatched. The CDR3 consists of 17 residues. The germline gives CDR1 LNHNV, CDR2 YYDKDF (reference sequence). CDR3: CATSSDDRGHSANVLTF. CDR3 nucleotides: TGTGCCACCAGCAGCGACGACAGGGGTCATTCGGCGAACGTCCTGACTTTC.

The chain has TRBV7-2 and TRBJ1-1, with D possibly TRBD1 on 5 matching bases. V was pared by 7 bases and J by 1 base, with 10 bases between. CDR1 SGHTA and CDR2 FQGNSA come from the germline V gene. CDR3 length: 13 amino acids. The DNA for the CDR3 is TGTGCCAGCACCCCCACAGGGAACACTGAAGCTTTCTTT. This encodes CASTPTGNTEAFF. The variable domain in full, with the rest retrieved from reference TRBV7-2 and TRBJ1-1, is GAGVSQSPSNKVTEKGKDVELRCDPISGHTALYWYRQSLGQGLEFLIYFQGNSAPDKSGLPSDRFSAERTGGSVSTLTIQRTQQEDSAVYLCASTPTGNTEAFFGQGTRLTVV.

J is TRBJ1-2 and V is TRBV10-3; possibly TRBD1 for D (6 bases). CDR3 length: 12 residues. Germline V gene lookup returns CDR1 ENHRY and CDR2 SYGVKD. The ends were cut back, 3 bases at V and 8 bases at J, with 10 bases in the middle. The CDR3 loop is CAISELGAGYTF. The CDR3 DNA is TGTGCCATCAGTGAATTGGGGGCCGGCTACACCTTC.

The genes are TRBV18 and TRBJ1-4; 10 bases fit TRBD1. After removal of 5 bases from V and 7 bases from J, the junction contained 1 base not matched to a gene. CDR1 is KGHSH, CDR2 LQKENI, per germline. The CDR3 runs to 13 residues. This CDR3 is CASSRDRGEKLFF. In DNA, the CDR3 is TGTGCCAGCTCAAGGGACAGGGGTGAAAAACTGTTTTTT. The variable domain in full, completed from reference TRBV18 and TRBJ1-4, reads NAGVMQNPRHLVRRRGQEARLRCSPMKGHSHVYWYRQLPEEGLKFMVYLQKENIIDESGMPKERFSAEFPKEGPSILRIQQVVRGDSAAYFCASSRDRGEKLFFGSGTQLSVL.

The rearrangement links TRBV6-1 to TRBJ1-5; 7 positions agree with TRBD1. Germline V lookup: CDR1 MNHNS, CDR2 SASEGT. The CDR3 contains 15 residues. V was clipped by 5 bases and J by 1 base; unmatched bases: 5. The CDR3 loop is CASSLGQSSNQPQHF. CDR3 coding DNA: TGTGCCAGCAGTCTGGGACAGAGCAGCAATCAGCCCCAGCATTTT.

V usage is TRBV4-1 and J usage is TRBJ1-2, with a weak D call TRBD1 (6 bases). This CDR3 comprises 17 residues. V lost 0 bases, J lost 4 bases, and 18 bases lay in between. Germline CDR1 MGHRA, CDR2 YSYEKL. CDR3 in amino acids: CASSQDSDRRFTYGYTF. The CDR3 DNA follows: TGCGCCAGCAGCCAAGATTCCGACAGGCGTTTTACCTATGGCTACACCTTC.

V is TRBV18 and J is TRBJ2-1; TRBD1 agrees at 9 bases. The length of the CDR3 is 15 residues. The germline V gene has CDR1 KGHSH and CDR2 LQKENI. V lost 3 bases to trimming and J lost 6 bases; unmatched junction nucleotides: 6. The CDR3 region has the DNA TGTGCCAGCTCACCGGACAGGGGATTAAGCAATGAGCAGTTCTTC. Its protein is CASSPDRGLSNEQFF.

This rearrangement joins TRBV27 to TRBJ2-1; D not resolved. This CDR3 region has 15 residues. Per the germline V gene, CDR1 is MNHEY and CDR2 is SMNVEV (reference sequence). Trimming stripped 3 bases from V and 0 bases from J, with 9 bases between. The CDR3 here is CASSFYVSSYNEQFF. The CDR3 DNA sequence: TGTGCCAGCAGTTTTTACGTGAGCTCCTACAATGAGCAGTTCTTC.

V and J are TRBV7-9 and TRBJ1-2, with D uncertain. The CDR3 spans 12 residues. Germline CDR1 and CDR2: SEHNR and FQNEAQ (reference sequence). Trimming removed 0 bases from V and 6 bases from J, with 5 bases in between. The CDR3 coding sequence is TGTGCCAGCAGCTTAGCCCTCGATGGCTACACCTTC. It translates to CASSLALDGYTF. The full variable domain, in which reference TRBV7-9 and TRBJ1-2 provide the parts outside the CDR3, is DTGVSQNPRHKITKRGQNVTFRCDPISEHNRLYWYRQTLGQGPEFLTYFQNEAQLEKSRLLSDRFSAERPKGSFSTLEIQRTEQGDSAMYLCASSLALDGYTFGSGTRLTVV.

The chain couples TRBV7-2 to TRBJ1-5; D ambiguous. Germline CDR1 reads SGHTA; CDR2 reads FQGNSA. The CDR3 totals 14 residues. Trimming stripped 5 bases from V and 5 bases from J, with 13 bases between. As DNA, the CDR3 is TGTGCCAGCAGCCCGAAGATAGGTGATCAGCCCCAGCATTTT. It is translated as CASSPKIGDQPQHF.

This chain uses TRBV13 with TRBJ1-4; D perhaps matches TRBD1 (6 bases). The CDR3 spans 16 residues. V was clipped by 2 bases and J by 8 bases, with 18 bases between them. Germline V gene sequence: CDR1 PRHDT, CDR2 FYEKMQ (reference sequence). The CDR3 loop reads CASSLRLKQGGEKLFF. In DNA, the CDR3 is TGTGCCAGCAGCTTACGTCTCAAACAGGGAGGAGAAAAACTGTTTTTT.

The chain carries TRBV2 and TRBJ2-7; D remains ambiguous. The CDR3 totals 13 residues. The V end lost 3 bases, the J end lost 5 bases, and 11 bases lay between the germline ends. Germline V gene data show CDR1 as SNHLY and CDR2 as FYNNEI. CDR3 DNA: TGTGCCAGCAGTGACAACACCCGGGACGAGCAGTACTTC. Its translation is CASSDNTRDEQYF.

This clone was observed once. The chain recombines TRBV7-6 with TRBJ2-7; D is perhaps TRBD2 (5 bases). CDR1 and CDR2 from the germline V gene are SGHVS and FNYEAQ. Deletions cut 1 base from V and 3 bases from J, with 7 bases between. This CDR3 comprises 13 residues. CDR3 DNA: TGTGCCAGCAGCTTAGGAGGGTACTACGAGCAGTACTTC. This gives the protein CASSLGGYYEQYF. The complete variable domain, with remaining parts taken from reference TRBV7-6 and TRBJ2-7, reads GAGVSQSPRYKVTKRGQDVALRCDPISGHVSLYWYRQALGQGPEFLTYFNYEAQQDKSGLPNDRFSAERPEGSISTLTIQRTEQRDSAMYRCASSLGGYYEQYFGPGTRLTVT.

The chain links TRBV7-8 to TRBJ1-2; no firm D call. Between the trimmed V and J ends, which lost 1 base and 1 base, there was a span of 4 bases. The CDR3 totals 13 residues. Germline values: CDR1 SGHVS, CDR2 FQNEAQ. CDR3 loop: CASSLDFNYGYTF. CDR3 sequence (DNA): TGTGCCAGCAGCTTAGATTTTAACTATGGCTACACCTTC.

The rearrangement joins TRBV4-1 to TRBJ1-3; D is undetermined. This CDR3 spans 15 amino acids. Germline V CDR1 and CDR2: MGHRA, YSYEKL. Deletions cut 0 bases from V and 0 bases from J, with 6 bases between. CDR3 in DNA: TGCGCCAGCAGCCAAGAGTACAGCTCTGGAAACACCATATATTTT. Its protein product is CASSQEYSSGNTIYF.

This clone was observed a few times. CDR3 amino acids: CASKAGTLGRNQPQHF. The DNA for the CDR3 is TGTGCCAGTAAGGCCGGGACACTTGGACGGAATCAGCCCCAGCATTTT. The chain is built from TRBV19 and TRBJ1-5, with D tentatively TRBD1 (6 bases). Germline V CDR1 and CDR2: LNHDA, SQIVND (reference sequence). This CDR3 is 16 amino acids long. Trimming took 7 bases from V and 4 from J, leaving 20 bases between them.

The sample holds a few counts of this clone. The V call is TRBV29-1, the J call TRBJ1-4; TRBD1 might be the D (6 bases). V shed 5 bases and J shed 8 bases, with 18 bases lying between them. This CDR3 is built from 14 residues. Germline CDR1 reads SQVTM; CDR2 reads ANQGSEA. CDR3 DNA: TGCAGCGTTAGGTTGGAACAGGGTAGGGAAAAACTGTTTTTT. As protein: CSVRLEQGREKLFF.